A single sample is the source of the 21 T cell receptor beta chains below, sequenced in a study of T cell responses to AZD1222 COVID-19 vaccine (dated by TCRdb to the early 2020s). The meaning of the sample's time point label: baseline before first vaccination. Library preparation employed the immunoSEQ multiplex PCR assay. TCRdb took over this immuneACCESS table, retaining in-frame rearrangements with V and J assigned. Such tables are incomplete; in checked studies, under half of the missing clones stem from an unresolved V gene, and the remainder is unexplained. The sample table lists approximately 100,000 clones, about 94% of them with a count of one. The ten biggest clones cover 5% of the sample. The specimen comprised peripheral blood, sampled on day 0 of AZD1222 vaccination. The source of these receptors is an adult in good health.

The chain carries TRBV18 and TRBJ2-3, with TRBD2 identical over 13 bases. The length of the CDR3 is 16 residues. The V gene's germline CDR1 is KGHSH and CDR2 LQKENI. V dropped 0 bases and J dropped 8; count of bases not matched to a gene: 5. The CDR3 DNA reads TGTGCCAGCTCACCACCCGGGACTAGCGGGATCACTACGCAGTATTTT. It translates to CASSPPGTSGITTQYF.

The chain has TRBV4-2 and TRBJ1-1; 8 nucleotides agree with TRBD1. Germline V gene lookup returns CDR1 LGHNA and CDR2 YNFKEQ. The CDR3 loop spans 15 amino acids. The trim removed 1 base at V and 3 bases at J, leaving 4 bases unmatched. The CDR3, as DNA: TGTGCCAGCAGCCAAGTGTACAGGGGGGACACTGAAGCTTTCTTT. This gives the protein CASSQVYRGDTEAFF.

The chain combines TRBV19 with TRBJ1-2; D is possibly TRBD1 (6 bases). This CDR3 has 14 residues. Trimming left V 4 bases short and J 8 bases short, with 17 bases between. The germline gives CDR1 LNHDA, CDR2 SQIVND (reference sequence). The CDR3, as DNA: TGTGCCAGTAGTAGCTCACAGGGTATTAGAGGCTACACCTTC. This gives the protein CASSSSQGIRGYTF. Filled out from reference TRBV19 and TRBJ1-2, the complete variable domain reads DGGITQSPKYLFRKEGQNVTLSCEQNLNHDAMYWYRQDPGQGLRLIYYSQIVNDFQKGDIAEGYSVSREKKESFPLTVTSAQKNPTAFYLCASSSSQGIRGYTFGSGTRLTVV.

The chain links TRBV11-3 to TRBJ2-1, with a possible D match to TRBD1 (6 bases). This CDR3 is built from 14 residues. V was trimmed by 1 base and J by 7 bases, leaving 11 bases between them. Germline V gene sequence: CDR1 SGHNT, CDR2 YENEEA. The CDR3 sequence: CASSLGRGTNEQFF. In nucleotides, the CDR3 is TGTGCCAGCAGCTTAGGCAGGGGAACGAATGAGCAGTTCTTC.

The chain uses TRBV4-1 and TRBJ1-1; D is ambiguous. Trimming left V 0 bases short and J 2 bases short, with 10 bases between. Germline loops: CDR1 MGHRA, CDR2 YSYEKL. This CDR3 comprises 15 residues. Here the CDR3 DNA reads TGCGCCAGCAGCCAAGATATTACATATAACACTGAAGCTTTCTTT. Its translation is CASSQDITYNTEAFF.

This chain connects TRBV18 to TRBJ2-5; TRBD1 agrees at 10 bases. Germline V gives CDR1 KGHSH, CDR2 LQKENI. The CDR3 extends over 16 amino acids. With 1 base clipped from V and 6 bases from J, the junction kept 8 bases outside the gene matches. CDR3 DNA: TGTGCCAGCTCACCACGGACAGGGGGTCTCGTAAAGACCCAGTACTTC. Translating it yields CASSPRTGGLVKTQYF.

About this clone: At the DNA level, this CDR3 is encoded by other sequences in the same sample as well. The chain has TRBV28 and TRBJ2-5; the match to TRBD1 covers 7 bases. CDR1 is MDHEN and CDR2 is SYDVKM in the germline V gene. The CDR3 has 13 residues. Trimming cost V 3 bases and J 4 bases; bases outside gene matches: 2. The DNA for the CDR3 is TGTGCCAGCAGTTTGACAGGGCCAGAGACCCAGTACTTC. It specifies CASSLTGPETQYF.

V gene TRBV15 combines with J gene TRBJ1-3; a possible D gene is TRBD1 (6 bases). Germline CDR1 is LNHNV and CDR2 is YYDKDF (reference sequence). The V end was cut by 3 bases, the J end by 0 bases, with 9 bases between. The CDR3 loop spans 15 amino acids. The CDR3 is CATSRTGFSGNTIYF. CDR3 nucleotide sequence: TGTGCCACCAGCAGGACAGGCTTCTCTGGAAACACCATATATTTT.

The CDR3 DNA sequence: TGTGCCAGCACCCCCACGGGAATCTACAATGAGCAGTTCTTC. Its protein product is CASTPTGIYNEQFF. V and J are TRBV2 and TRBJ2-1, with D tentatively TRBD2 (5 bases). CDR1 and CDR2 (germline): SNHLY, FYNNEI. CDR3 length equals 14 residues. V was pared by 7 bases and J by 3 bases, with 13 bases between.

The chain is built from TRBV28 and TRBJ2-7; D possibly uses TRBD1 or TRBD2 (5 bases each). Germline CDR1 and CDR2: MDHEN and SYDVKM. The CDR3 loop spans 15 amino acids. V was shortened by 4 bases and J by 1 base, with 14 bases between the two germline ends. Here the CDR3 reads CASSYPGAASYEQYF. The CDR3 DNA is TGTGCCAGCAGTTACCCCGGGGCAGCATCCTACGAGCAGTACTTC.

The genes are TRBV23-1 and TRBJ2-5; unclear D gene. TRBV23-1 is an ORF, and what it does is uncertain. V lost 11 bases, J lost 1 base, and 17 bases lay in between. The CDR3 sequence is 14 residues long. The CDR3 bases are TGCGCCTTCGCGGAAGATATACTCCAAGAGACCCAGTACTTC. Translation: CAFAEDILQETQYF.

The chain links TRBV7-3 to TRBJ2-1; 9 nucleotides align to TRBD2. The CDR3 extends over 17 amino acids. The germline V gene encodes CDR1 SGHTA and CDR2 FQGTGA. Germline trimming cut 6 bases from V and 7 bases from J; bases unmatched to any gene: 16. The CDR3 reads CASSRTIAGAAVNEQFF. The CDR3 DNA is TGTGCCAGCAGTCGTACTATAGCGGGAGCCGCTGTGAATGAGCAGTTCTTC.

The chain links TRBV10-1 to TRBJ1-1; no clear D gene. Trimming took 4 bases from V and 9 from J, leaving 15 bases between them. From germline, CDR1 is WNHNN and CDR2 SYGVQD (reference sequence). This CDR3 is 13 amino acids long. The CDR3 here is CASSATVTAKAFF. DNA for the CDR3: TGCGCCAGCAGTGCCACGGTGACTGCCAAAGCTTTCTTT.

V and J are TRBV4-1 and TRBJ2-7; D ambiguous. V was cut by 1 base and J by 2 bases, with 12 bases left in between. Germline CDR1 reads MGHRA; CDR2 reads YSYEKL. CDR3 length: 15 amino acids. As DNA, the CDR3 is TGCGCCAGCAGCCAAGTTCAACAGCACACCTACGAGCAGTACTTC. Translating it yields CASSQVQQHTYEQYF.

Concerning this clone: An end of the junction does not agree with germline; a read error may underlie this. The genes are TRBV5-1 and TRBJ2-2, with TRBD2 matching 7 bases. From germline, CDR1 is SGHRS and CDR2 YFSETQ. The CDR3 runs 16 residues. CDR3 nucleotide sequence: TGCGCCAGCAGCTCCCCGGGGAGGGCGAAAACCGGGGAGCTGTTTTTT. It yields the protein CASSSPGRAKTGELFF. The full variable domain, with the rest looked up from reference TRBV5-1 and TRBJ2-2, is KAGVTQTPRYLIKTRGQQVTLSCSPISGHRSVSWYQQTPGQGLQFLFEYFSETQRNKGNFPGRFSGRQFSNSRSEMNVSTLELGDSALYLCASSSPGRAKTGELFFGEGSRLTVL.

V and J are TRBV4-1 and TRBJ2-7, with a weak D call TRBD1 (5 bases). This CDR3 comprises 14 residues. V gave up 1 base and J gave up 2 bases, with 9 bases separating them. The germline V gene has CDR1 MGHRA and CDR2 YSYEKL. CDR3 region: CASSQGGPTYEQYF. CDR3 DNA sequence: TGCGCCAGCAGCCAAGGGGGCCCAACCTACGAGCAGTACTTC.

The chain combines TRBV6-2 or TRBV6-3 with TRBJ2-3, with 7 positions matching TRBD1. Germline CDR1 MNHEY, CDR2 SVGEGT. The CDR3 contains 17 residues. Germline trimming cut 2 bases from V and 3 bases from J; bases unmatched to any gene: 11. The CDR3 here is CASSYPPLTGLTDTQYF. CDR3 nucleotide sequence: TGTGCCAGCAGTTACCCCCCTTTGACAGGGTTGACAGATACGCAGTATTTT.

The rearrangement links TRBV24-1 to TRBJ2-7, with 7 bases fitting TRBD2. CDR3 size: 16 residues. The V and J ends lost 4 bases and 4 bases, in that order; junction bases with no gene match: 12. Germline V gives CDR1 KGHDR, CDR2 SFDVKD. In DNA, the CDR3 is TGTGCCACCAGTGACAACAGAGCGGGAAGTGAATACGAGCAGTACTTC. It yields the protein CATSDNRAGSEYEQYF.

This clone was seen once. This chain uses TRBV15 with TRBJ1-5, with 11 bases matching TRBD1. The CDR3 length is 15 residues. CDR1 is LNHNV, CDR2 YYDKDF, per germline (reference sequence). V shed 5 bases and J 5 bases; nucleotides not matched to a gene: 5. CDR3 protein: CATSQDRGRDQPQHF. The DNA of the CDR3 is TGTGCCACCAGCCAGGACAGGGGGCGCGATCAGCCCCAGCATTTT.

As DNA, the CDR3 is TGTGCCAGCTCACCATCGACAGGGCGTTTTGAGCAGTTCTTC. Translating it yields CASSPSTGRFEQFF. The chain carries TRBV18 and TRBJ2-1; 7 bases fit TRBD1. Trimming took 2 bases from V and 9 from J; bases not matched to a gene: 7. The CDR3 consists of 14 residues. Germline CDR1 is KGHSH and CDR2 is LQKENI.

The V call is TRBV15, the J call TRBJ1-2; TRBD1 might be the D (5 bases). The germline V gene encodes CDR1 LNHNV and CDR2 YYDKDF (reference sequence). CDR3 length: 15 amino acids. The V end was cut by 3 bases, the J end by 2 bases, with 13 bases between. This CDR3 reads CATSRSRAGNYGYTF. The CDR3 DNA reads TGTGCCACCAGCAGGTCGAGGGCAGGGAACTATGGCTACACCTTC.